The 24 T cell receptor beta chains given below trace back to one sample, sequenced in a study of cytomegalovirus exposure and HLA in healthy donors. The study ran its PCR with 60 Vbeta and 13 Jbeta primers. The assay was immunoSEQ multiplex PCR, and TCRdb's table has in-frame clones only and misses some. The sample contains 100,000 to 150,000 clones, around four fifths of which appear only once. Sequenced material: PBMCs. These receptors were obtained from a man in his late teens or twenties in good health and CMV-seropositive.

Written as DNA, the CDR3 is TGTGCCAGTACCCCATTTCCCGGAAACACCATATATTTT. This encodes CASTPFPGNTIYF. V gene TRBV19 combines with J gene TRBJ1-3; D gene unclear. Trimming left V 7 bases short and J 4 bases short, with 11 bases between. The CDR3 totals 13 residues. Germline V gene sequence: CDR1 LNHDA, CDR2 SQIVND (reference sequence).

This sequence joins TRBV7-3 and TRBJ2-3; D gene ambiguous. Germline CDR1 and CDR2: SGHTA and FQGTGA. The germline V and J ends were trimmed by 2 bases and 7 bases, with 13 bases remaining between them. The CDR3 covers 14 residues. CDR3 DNA: TGTGCCAGCAGCTTAGGTGGGCTCAGAAATACGCAGTATTTT. As protein: CASSLGGLRNTQYF. The full variable domain, its missing parts supplied by reference TRBV7-3 and TRBJ2-3, is GAGVSQTPSNKVTEKGKYVELRCDPISGHTALYWYRQSLGQGPEFLIYFQGTGAADDSGLPNDRFFAVRPEGSVSTLKIQRTERGDSAVYLCASSLGGLRNTQYFGPGTRLTVL.

The rearrangement links TRBV28 to TRBJ2-5, with D possibly being TRBD2 (6 bases). The DNA end is more similar to TRBJ2-7, so the J call may be wrong. The germline V gene encodes CDR1 MDHEN and CDR2 SYDVKM. The CDR3 has 12 amino acids. CDR3 bases: TGTGCCAGCAGTTTCGGGGGACCCGAGCAGTACTTC. Translation gives CASSFGGPEQYF.

This clone was recorded once. V is TRBV28 and J is TRBJ2-3; TRBD1 agrees at 9 bases. In germline, CDR1 is MDHEN, CDR2 SYDVKM. The ends lost 4 bases at V and 3 bases at J; junction bases unmatched: 11. The CDR3 consists of 17 residues. The CDR3 nucleotides read TGTGCCAGCAGTTCCTACCCAAACAGGGGGCAAACAGATACGCAGTATTTT. Translated, it gives CASSSYPNRGQTDTQYF.

The chain recombines TRBV15 with TRBJ1-5; 7 nucleotides align to TRBD1. V was clipped by 8 bases and J by 3 bases; unmatched bases: 7. CDR1 is LNHNV and CDR2 is YYDKDF in the germline V gene (reference sequence). This CDR3 contains 14 residues. The CDR3 sequence: CATQMDRLNQPQHF. The DNA of the CDR3 is TGTGCCACCCAGATGGACAGGCTCAATCAGCCCCAGCATTTT.

The chain joins TRBV5-6 to TRBJ2-5, with a tentative D call TRBD1 (5 bases). Trimming shortened V by 0 bases and J by 3 bases, and 9 bases separated the two germline ends. Germline CDR1 SGHDT, CDR2 YYEEEE. The CDR3 runs to 14 residues. CDR3 DNA: TGTGCCAGCAGCTTGGTCCAGGGAAAAGAGACCCAGTACTTC. This translates into CASSLVQGKETQYF.

The gene calls are TRBV5-1 and TRBJ2-3; 10 bases fit TRBD2. This CDR3 region has 16 residues. V dropped 0 bases and J dropped 1; count of bases not matched to a gene: 2. The germline gives CDR1 SGHRS, CDR2 YFSETQ. The CDR3 DNA reads TGCGCCAGCAGCTTGGGCGGGACTAGCGGCACAGATACGCAGTATTTT. This sequence encodes CASSLGGTSGTDTQYF.

The V and J genes are TRBV6-5 and TRBJ1-2; D gene ambiguous. The germline V gene encodes CDR1 MNHEY and CDR2 SVGAGI. Trimming left V 7 bases short and J 2 bases short, with 8 bases between. The CDR3 is made up of 12 amino acids. CDR3 in amino acids: CASTKLNYGYTF. The DNA of the CDR3 is TGTGCCAGCACCAAATTGAACTATGGCTACACCTTC.

The chain links TRBV19 to TRBJ1-3; D gene ambiguous. Germline V gene data show CDR1 as LNHDA and CDR2 as SQIVND (reference sequence). V lost 10 bases and J lost 0, with 16 bases in between. The CDR3 loop spans 15 amino acids. CDR3 DNA sequence: TGTGCCACCGCGGGTCAGGCGTTCTCTGGAAACACCATATATTTT. Its protein is CATAGQAFSGNTIYF.

J is TRBJ2-3 and V is TRBV2, with 7 bases fitting TRBD1. Germline V gene data show CDR1 as SNHLY and CDR2 as FYNNEI. CDR3 length: 15 residues. Trimming took 5 bases from V and 4 from J; bases not matched to a gene: 9. CDR3 loop: CASSINRGSADTQYF. As DNA, the CDR3 is TGTGCCAGCAGTATCAACAGGGGTAGCGCAGATACGCAGTATTTT.

The J gene is TRBJ1-1, the V gene TRBV28; TRBD1 matches at 7 bases. This CDR3 is 13 amino acids long. Germline V gene lookup returns CDR1 MDHEN and CDR2 SYDVKM. Trimming at V came to 5 bases and at J to 5 bases, leaving 5 bases not matched to a gene. The CDR3 nucleotides read TGTGCCAGCAGTACGACAGGGCCGACTGAAGCTTTCTTT. Protein product: CASSTTGPTEAFF.

The V and J genes are TRBV5-1 and TRBJ1-4; unclear D gene. With 0 bases removed from V and 2 bases from J, the gap between germline ends came to 8 bases. The CDR3 sequence is 15 residues long. The V gene's germline CDR1 is SGHRS and CDR2 YFSETQ. CDR3 in amino acids: CASSLGGGTNEKLFF. As DNA, the CDR3 is TGCGCCAGCAGCTTGGGTGGAGGGACTAATGAAAAACTGTTTTTT.

CDR3 protein: CASSQDGLAWDTQYF. CDR3 DNA: TGCGCCAGCAGCCAAGATGGGCTAGCGTGGGATACGCAGTATTTT. The rearrangement links TRBV4-1 to TRBJ2-3; D perhaps matches TRBD2 (6 bases). Trimming took 0 bases from V and 6 from J, leaving 13 bases between them. The CDR3 consists of 15 residues. The germline CDR1 and CDR2 sequences are MGHRA and YSYEKL.

CDR3 protein: CASSLASGRGTQYF. CDR3 coding DNA: TGTGCCAGCAGTTTGGCTAGCGGCCGGGGGACCCAGTACTTC. The rearrangement joins TRBV28 to TRBJ2-5, with 7 bases aligning to TRBD2. V was pared by 3 bases and J by 7 bases, with 8 bases of the junction left unmatched. CDR1 is MDHEN, CDR2 SYDVKM, per germline. This CDR3 is 14 amino acids long.

The CDR3 is CACRTSGGYNEQFF. CDR3 DNA sequence: TGTGCCTGTCGGACTAGCGGGGGCTACAATGAGCAGTTCTTC. The chain uses TRBV30 and TRBJ2-1, with 13 positions matching TRBD2. The V segment lost 6 bases and the J segment 3 bases; nucleotides outside the gene matches: 2. From germline, CDR1 is GTSNPN and CDR2 SVGIG (reference sequence). The CDR3 totals 14 residues.

V usage is TRBV7-9 and J usage is TRBJ1-4, with D uncertain. V was clipped by 6 bases and J by 4 bases, with 12 bases between them. Per the germline V gene, CDR1 is SEHNR and CDR2 is FQNEAQ (reference sequence). The CDR3 runs to 14 residues. The CDR3 DNA follows: TGTGCCAGCAGGACCGCAGGAAGTAATGAAAAACTGTTTTTT. It yields the protein CASRTAGSNEKLFF.

CDR3 DNA: TGTGCCAGCAATCTATACGAGGGAACAAACGGCTACACCTTC. As protein: CASNLYEGTNGYTF. The chain uses TRBV2 and TRBJ1-2; D remains unclear. The CDR3 totals 14 residues. V was pared by 7 bases and J by 8 bases, with 20 bases between. Germline V gives CDR1 SNHLY, CDR2 FYNNEI.

This chain links TRBV29-1 with TRBJ1-1, with a possible D match to TRBD1 (6 bases). Between the trimmed V and J ends, which lost 6 bases and 1 base, there was a span of 15 bases. Looked up from germline, CDR1 is SQVTM and CDR2 is ANQGSEA. The CDR3 sequence is 14 residues long. The CDR3 nucleotides are TGCAGCGTCGGACCCAGGGGATCGAACACTGAAGCTTTCTTT. Encoded protein: CSVGPRGSNTEAFF.

A remark on this clone: The same CDR3 arises from other DNA sequences in this sample as well. The chain carries TRBV11-2 and TRBJ2-5, with 9 nucleotides matching TRBD2. Germline CDR1 is SGHAT and CDR2 is FQNNGV. With V trimmed by 1 base and J by 2 bases, 11 bases remained unmatched. This CDR3 contains 18 residues. The DNA of the CDR3 is TGTGCCAGCAGCTTAGCCCCACCGACTAGCGGTTTTCAAGAGACCCAGTACTTC. It specifies CASSLAPPTSGFQETQYF.

This clone has only a few counts. V is TRBV7-9 and J is TRBJ1-1; perhaps TRBD1 as D (5 bases). The CDR3 spans 14 residues. The V gene lost 0 bases and the J gene lost 7 bases, with 12 bases spanning the gap. Per the germline V gene, CDR1 is SEHNR and CDR2 is FQNEAQ (reference sequence). CDR3: CASSLAGGRGEAFF. DNA of the CDR3: TGTGCCAGCAGCTTAGCCGGAGGGAGGGGTGAAGCTTTCTTT.

This clone has only a few counts. The chain joins TRBV5-1 to TRBJ1-1; D gene uncertain. V was clipped by 4 bases and J by 1 base, with 11 bases between them. The CDR3 runs to 14 residues. Looked up from germline, CDR1 is SGHRS and CDR2 is YFSETQ. CDR3 in DNA: TGCGCCAGCAGCCCTAAACTTAAGAACACTGAAGCTTTCTTT. Protein product: CASSPKLKNTEAFF.

The chain couples TRBV18 to TRBJ1-2, with 12 bases aligning to TRBD1. Per the germline V gene, CDR1 is KGHSH and CDR2 is LQKENI. This CDR3 has 16 residues. Losses at the gene ends were 2 bases for V and 4 bases for J; bases not matched to a gene: 5. CDR3 region: CASSPVGQGASYGYTF. CDR3 coding DNA: TGTGCCAGCTCACCAGTGGGACAGGGGGCCTCCTATGGCTACACCTTC.

This rearrangement joins TRBV7-3 to TRBJ2-3, with D tentatively TRBD2 (6 bases). This CDR3 spans 15 amino acids. Germline CDR1 SGHTA, CDR2 FQGTGA. V was trimmed by 2 bases and J by 3 bases, leaving 12 bases between them. This CDR3 is CASSLGASVTDTQYF. Here the CDR3 DNA reads TGTGCCAGCAGCTTAGGGGCTAGCGTAACAGATACGCAGTATTTT.

This sequence joins TRBV10-3 and TRBJ1-1; possibly TRBD1 for D (5 bases). V was cut by 7 bases and J by 4 bases, with 10 bases left in between. Per germline, CDR1 ENHRY and CDR2 SYGVKD. The CDR3 totals 12 residues. CDR3 bases: TGTGCCATCACGGGGGGTGGCACTGAAGCTTTCTTT. Encoded protein: CAITGGGTEAFF.